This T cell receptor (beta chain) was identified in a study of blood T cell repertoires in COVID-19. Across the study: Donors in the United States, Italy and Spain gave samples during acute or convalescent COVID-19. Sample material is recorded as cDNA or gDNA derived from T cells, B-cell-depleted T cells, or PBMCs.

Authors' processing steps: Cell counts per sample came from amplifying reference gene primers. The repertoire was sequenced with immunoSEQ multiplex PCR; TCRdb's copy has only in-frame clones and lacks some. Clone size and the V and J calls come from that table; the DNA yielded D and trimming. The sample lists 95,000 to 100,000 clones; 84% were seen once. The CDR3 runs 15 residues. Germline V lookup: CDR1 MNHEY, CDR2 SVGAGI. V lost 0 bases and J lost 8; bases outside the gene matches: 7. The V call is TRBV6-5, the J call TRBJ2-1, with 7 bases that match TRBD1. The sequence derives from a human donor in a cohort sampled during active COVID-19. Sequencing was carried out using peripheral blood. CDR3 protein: CASSYSRDSVDEQFF. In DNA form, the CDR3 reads TGTGCCAGCAGTTACTCGAGGGACAGTGTGGATGAGCAGTTCTTC.